This TCR beta chain emerged from a study of cytomegalovirus exposure and HLA in healthy donors. Findings and caveats of the study: Most observed TCR sequences were rare, whereas some public TCRs were detected in many donors. The study recorded about 160 TCR beta chains that were cytomegalovirus-associated.

In regard to this clone: Its antigen is undetermined.

It was with 60 Vbeta and 13 Jbeta primers that the PCR ran. Profiling relied on immunoSEQ multiplex PCR, and the TCRdb table lists in-frame clones only, not all of them. Its table lists more than 95,000 clones. The sequence was collected from a man aged 40-49 years in good health and CMV-seronegative. Sequencing was done on a sample of PBMCs.

In DNA form, the CDR3 reads TGTGCCAGCAGTTCCCCCGGACAGGGAGCGCACAATGAGCAGTTCTTC. This encodes CASSSPGQGAHNEQFF. The chain uses TRBV6-6 and TRBJ2-1; 8 bases match TRBD1. This CDR3 has 16 residues. V dropped 4 bases and J dropped 5; count of bases not matched to a gene: 10. Germline loops: CDR1 MNHNY, CDR2 SVGAGI (reference sequence).